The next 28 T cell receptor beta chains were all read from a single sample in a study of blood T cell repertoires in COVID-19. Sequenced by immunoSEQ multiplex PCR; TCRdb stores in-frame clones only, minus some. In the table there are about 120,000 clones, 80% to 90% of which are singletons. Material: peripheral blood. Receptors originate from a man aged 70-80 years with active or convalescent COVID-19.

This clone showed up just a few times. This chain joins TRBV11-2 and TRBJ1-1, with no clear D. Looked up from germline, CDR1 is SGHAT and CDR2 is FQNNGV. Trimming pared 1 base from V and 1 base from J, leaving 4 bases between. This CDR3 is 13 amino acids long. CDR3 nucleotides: TGTGCCAGCAGCTTAGCTCCGAACACTGAAGCTTTCTTT. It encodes CASSLAPNTEAFF.

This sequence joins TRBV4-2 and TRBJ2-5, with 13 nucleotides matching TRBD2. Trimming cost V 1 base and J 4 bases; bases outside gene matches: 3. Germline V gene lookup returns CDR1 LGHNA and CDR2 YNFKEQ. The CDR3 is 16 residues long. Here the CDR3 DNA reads TGTGCCAGCAGCCAAGTACTAGCGGGAGGGATAGAGACCCAGTACTTC. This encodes CASSQVLAGGIETQYF.

This CDR3 is CASSLGAGGNEKLFF. CDR3 sequence (DNA): TGTGCCAGCAGTTTAGGGGCAGGGGGTAATGAAAAACTGTTTTTT. The V gene is TRBV28, the J gene TRBJ1-4, with 7 bases that match TRBD1. The CDR3 has 15 residues. The V gene's germline CDR1 is MDHEN and CDR2 SYDVKM. The J segment lost 4 bases and the V segment lost 2 bases, leaving 4 bases of the junction unmatched.

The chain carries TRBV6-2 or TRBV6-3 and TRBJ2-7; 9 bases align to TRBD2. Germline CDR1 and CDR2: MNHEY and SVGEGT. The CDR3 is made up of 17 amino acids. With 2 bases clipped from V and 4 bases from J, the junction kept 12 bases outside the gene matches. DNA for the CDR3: TGTGCCAGCAGTTACCCTTTGGCGGGAGGGAGTACTTACGAGCAGTACTTC. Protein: CASSYPLAGGSTYEQYF.

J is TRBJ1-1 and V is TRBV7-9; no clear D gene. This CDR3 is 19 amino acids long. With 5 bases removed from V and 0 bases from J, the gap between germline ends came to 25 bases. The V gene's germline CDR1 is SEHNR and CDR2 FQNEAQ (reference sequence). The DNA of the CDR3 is TGTGCCAGCAGCCCCAAACCCCGGGAGGTTTGGACGATGAACACTGAAGCTTTCTTT. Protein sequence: CASSPKPREVWTMNTEAFF.

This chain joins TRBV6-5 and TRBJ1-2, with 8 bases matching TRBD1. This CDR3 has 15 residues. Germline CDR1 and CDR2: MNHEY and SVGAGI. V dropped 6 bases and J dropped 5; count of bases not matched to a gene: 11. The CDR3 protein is CASSKTGQGVYGYTF. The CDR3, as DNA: TGTGCCAGCAGCAAGACTGGACAGGGAGTGTATGGCTACACCTTC.

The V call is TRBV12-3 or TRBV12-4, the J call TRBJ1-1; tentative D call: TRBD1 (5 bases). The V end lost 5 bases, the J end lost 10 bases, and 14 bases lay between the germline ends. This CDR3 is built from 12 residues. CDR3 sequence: CASSPRGYGAFF. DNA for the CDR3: TGTGCCAGCAGTCCTAGGGGTTATGGAGCTTTCTTT.

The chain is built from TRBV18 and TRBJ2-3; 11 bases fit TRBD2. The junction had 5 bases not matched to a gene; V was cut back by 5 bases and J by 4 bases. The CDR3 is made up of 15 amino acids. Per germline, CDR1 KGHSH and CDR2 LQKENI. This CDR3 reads CASSSLAGGADTQYF. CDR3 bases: TGTGCCAGCTCATCGTTAGCGGGAGGGGCAGATACGCAGTATTTT. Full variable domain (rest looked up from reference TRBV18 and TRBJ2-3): NAGVMQNPRHLVRRRGQEARLRCSPMKGHSHVYWYRQLPEEGLKFMVYLQKENIIDESGMPKERFSAEFPKEGPSILRIQQVVRGDSAAYFCASSSLAGGADTQYFGPGTRLTVL.

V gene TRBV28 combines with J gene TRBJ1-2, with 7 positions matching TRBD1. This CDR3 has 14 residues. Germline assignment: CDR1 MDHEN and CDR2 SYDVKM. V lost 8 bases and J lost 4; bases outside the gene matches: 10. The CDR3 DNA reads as TGTGCCAGCGAGAAGCCGGGACAGTCCTATGGCTACACCTTC. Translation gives CASEKPGQSYGYTF.

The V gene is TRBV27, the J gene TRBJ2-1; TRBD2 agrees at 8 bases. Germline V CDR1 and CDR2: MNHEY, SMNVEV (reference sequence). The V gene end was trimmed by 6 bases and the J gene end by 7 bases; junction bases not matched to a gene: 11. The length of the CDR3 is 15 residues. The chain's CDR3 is CASRRRAGVDNEQFF. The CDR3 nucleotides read TGTGCCAGCAGGCGAAGAGCGGGAGTAGATAATGAGCAGTTCTTC.

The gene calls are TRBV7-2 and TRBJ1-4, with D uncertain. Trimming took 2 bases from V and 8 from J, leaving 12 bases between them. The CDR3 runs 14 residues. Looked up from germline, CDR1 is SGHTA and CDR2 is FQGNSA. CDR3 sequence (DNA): TGTGCCAGCAGCTTAATTGGAGGAGGGGAAAAACTGTTTTTT. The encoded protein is CASSLIGGGEKLFF.

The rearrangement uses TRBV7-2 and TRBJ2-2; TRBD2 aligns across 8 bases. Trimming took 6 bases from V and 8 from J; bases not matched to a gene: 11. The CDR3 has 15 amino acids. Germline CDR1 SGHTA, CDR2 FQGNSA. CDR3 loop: CASRQKTSETGELFF. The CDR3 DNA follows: TGTGCCAGCAGGCAGAAGACTAGCGAGACAGGGGAGCTGTTTTTT.

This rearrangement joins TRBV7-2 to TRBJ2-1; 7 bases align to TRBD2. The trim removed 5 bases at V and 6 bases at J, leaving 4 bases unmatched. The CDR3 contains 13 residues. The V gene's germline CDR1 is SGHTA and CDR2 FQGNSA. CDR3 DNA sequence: TGTGCCAGCAGCCCGGGGACTATCAATGAGCAGTTCTTC. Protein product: CASSPGTINEQFF.

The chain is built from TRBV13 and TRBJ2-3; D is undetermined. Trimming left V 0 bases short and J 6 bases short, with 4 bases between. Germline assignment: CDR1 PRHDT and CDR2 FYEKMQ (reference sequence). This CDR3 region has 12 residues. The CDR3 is CASSLGRDTQYF. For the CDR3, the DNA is TGTGCCAGCAGCTTAGGGCGGGATACGCAGTATTTT.

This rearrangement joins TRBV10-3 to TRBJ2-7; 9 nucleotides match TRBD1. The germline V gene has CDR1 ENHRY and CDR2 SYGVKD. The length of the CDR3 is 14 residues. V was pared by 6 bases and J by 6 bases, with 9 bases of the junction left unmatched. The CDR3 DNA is TGTGCCATCAGGGGGCCGGGACAGGGCGCCGAGCAGTACTTC. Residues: CAIRGPGQGAEQYF.

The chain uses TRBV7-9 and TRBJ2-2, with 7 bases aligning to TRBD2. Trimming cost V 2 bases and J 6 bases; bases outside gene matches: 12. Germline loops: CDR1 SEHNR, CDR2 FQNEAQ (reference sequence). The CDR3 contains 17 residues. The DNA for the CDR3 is TGTGCCAGCAGCTTAAGGCTCGGGACTACCTACGCCGGGGAGCTGTTTTTT. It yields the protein CASSLRLGTTYAGELFF.

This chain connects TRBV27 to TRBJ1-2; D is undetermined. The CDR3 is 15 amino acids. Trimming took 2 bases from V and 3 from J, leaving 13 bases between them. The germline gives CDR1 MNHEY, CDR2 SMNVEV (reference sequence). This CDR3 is CASSLAPGLDYGYTF. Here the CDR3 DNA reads TGTGCCAGCAGTTTAGCTCCGGGTCTTGACTATGGCTACACCTTC.

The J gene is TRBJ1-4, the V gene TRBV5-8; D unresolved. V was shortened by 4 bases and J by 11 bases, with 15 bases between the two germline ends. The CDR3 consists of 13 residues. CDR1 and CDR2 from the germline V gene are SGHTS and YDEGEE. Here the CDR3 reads CASSEKNRPKLFF. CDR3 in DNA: TGTGCCAGCAGCGAGAAAAATCGTCCGAAACTGTTTTTT.

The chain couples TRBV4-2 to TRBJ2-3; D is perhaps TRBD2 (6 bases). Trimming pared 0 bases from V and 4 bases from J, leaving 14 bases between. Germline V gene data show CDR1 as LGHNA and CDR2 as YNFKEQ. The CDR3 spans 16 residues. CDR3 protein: CASSQDSTGVADTQYF. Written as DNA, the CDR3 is TGTGCCAGCAGCCAAGATTCCACGGGAGTGGCAGATACGCAGTATTTT.

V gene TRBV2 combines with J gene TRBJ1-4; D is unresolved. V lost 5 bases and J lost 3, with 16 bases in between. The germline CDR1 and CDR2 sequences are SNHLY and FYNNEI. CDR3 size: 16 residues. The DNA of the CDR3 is TGTGCCAGCAGTTCGATATCGGGTCGGTCTAATGAAAAACTGTTTTTT. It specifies CASSSISGRSNEKLFF.

CDR3 DNA: TGTGCCAGCAGTGAAGGGCCGCCACCCTACGAGCAGTACTTC. The encoded protein is CASSEGPPPYEQYF. This chain connects TRBV2 to TRBJ2-7; D unresolved. V shed 1 base and J shed 2 bases, with 9 bases lying between them. The CDR3 spans 14 residues. CDR1 and CDR2 (germline): SNHLY, FYNNEI.

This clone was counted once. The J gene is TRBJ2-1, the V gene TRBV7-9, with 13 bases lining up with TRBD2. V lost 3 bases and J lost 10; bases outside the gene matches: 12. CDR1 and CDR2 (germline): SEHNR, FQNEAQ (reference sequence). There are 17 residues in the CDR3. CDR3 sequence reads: CASSFPGLAGVVGEQFF. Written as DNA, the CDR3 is TGTGCCAGCAGCTTTCCCGGACTAGCGGGAGTGGTGGGAGAGCAGTTCTTC.

Written as DNA, the CDR3 is TGTGCCAGCAGTGAAGGCAGGGCCGGGGAGCTGTTTTTT. Translation gives CASSEGRAGELFF. This chain joins TRBV2 and TRBJ2-2; a possible D gene is TRBD1 (5 bases). Germline V gene sequence: CDR1 SNHLY, CDR2 FYNNEI. Trimming cost V 1 base and J 6 bases, with 6 bases left between them. This CDR3 comprises 13 residues.

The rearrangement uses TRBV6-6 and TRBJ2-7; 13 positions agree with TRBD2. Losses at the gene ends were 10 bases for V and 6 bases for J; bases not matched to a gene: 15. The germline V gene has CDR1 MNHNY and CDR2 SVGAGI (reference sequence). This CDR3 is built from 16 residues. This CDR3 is CATEGTSGRASSEQYF. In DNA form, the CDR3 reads TGTGCCACCGAGGGAACTAGCGGGAGGGCCTCTTCCGAGCAGTACTTC.

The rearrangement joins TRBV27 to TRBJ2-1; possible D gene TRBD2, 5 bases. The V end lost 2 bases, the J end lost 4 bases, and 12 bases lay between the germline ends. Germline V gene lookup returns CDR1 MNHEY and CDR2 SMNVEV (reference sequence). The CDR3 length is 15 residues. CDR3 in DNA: TGTGCCAGCAGTTTAGGACCCACGGGATACAATGAGCAGTTCTTC. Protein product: CASSLGPTGYNEQFF.

The CDR3 DNA is TGTGCCAGCAGCGAGAGGCTGGAGGGGACCCAGTACTTC. It encodes CASSERLEGTQYF. The rearrangement uses TRBV9 and TRBJ2-5; tentatively, D is TRBD2 (6 bases). The CDR3 sequence is 13 residues long. The germline CDR1 and CDR2 sequences are SGDLS and YYNGEE. The V end lost 3 bases, the J end lost 7 bases, and 13 bases lay between the germline ends.

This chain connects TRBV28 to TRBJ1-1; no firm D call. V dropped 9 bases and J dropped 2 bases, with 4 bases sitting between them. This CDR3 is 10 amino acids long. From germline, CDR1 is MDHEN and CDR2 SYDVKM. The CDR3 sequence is CASGNTEAFF. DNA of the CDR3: TGTGCCAGTGGCAACACTGAAGCTTTCTTT.

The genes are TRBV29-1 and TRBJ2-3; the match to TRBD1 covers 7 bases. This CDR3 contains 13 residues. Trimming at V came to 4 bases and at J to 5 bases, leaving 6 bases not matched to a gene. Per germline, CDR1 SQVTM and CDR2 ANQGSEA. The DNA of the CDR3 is TGCAGCGTTGGGACAGGAATGGTAGATACGCAGTATTTT. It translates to CSVGTGMVDTQYF.